Listed here is a single T cell receptor (beta chain). Its matching antigen is unknown. These data belong to a study of early T cells in non-severe SARS-CoV-2 infection. Study-level background: Chains were not paired, and sequencing was done on bulk RNA from unsorted whole blood.

In the library, individual cDNA molecules carried attached unique molecular identifiers. One entry per CDR3 protein, called by TCRdb with MiXCR from the 5' RACE reads. The table includes roughly 100,000 distinct CDR3 sequences, around 12% detected once. J lost 11 bases, V lost 8 bases, and 13 bases had no gene match. This CDR3 comprises 14 residues. The germline V gene has CDR1 MNHEY and CDR2 SVGAGI. Study-level findings and limits: Missing private and CD4 specificities, VDJdb matching favored anti-spike CD8 responses.

This TCR was sampled from an adult who was a healthcare worker with PCR-confirmed SARS-CoV-2 infection or an uninfected control (not recorded which). V is TRBV6-5 and J is TRBJ1-4; TRBD1 matches at 8 bases. Sequencing used whole blood. The CDR3 sequence: CASAGGAGFGKLFF. DNA of the CDR3: TGTGCCAGCGCAGGGGGCGCAGGGTTTGGGAAACTGTTTTTT.